The clone carrying this T cell receptor beta chain was recorded once. All enrollees were roughly 18 to 89 years old and from roughly 26 US areas. Two negative PCRs, clearance, or symptom resolution were required of recovered Cohort 3 donors. This sample was taken from a study of blood T cell repertoires in COVID-19. Study details: The United States, Italy and Spain were the sources of the acute and convalescent COVID-19 samples.

Original methodology: Amplification of reference gene primers was used by the study to estimate nucleated cell counts. Data came from immunoSEQ multiplex PCR; TCRdb stores just in-frame clones and leaves some out. The DNA was the basis for D and trimming; V, J and clone size are from that table. The sample gives around 150,000 clones, roughly 80% of which show up once; less than 7% is in the top ten. The germline gives CDR1 SGHTA, CDR2 FQGTGA. CDR3 length equals 15 residues. The ends were cut back, 1 base at V and 5 bases at J, with 12 bases in the middle. Sequencing input: PBMCs or T cells enriched from blood (not recorded which). The TCR sequence derives from a woman aged 40-49 years who had recovered from COVID-19. J is TRBJ2-1 and V is TRBV7-3, with TRBD2 as a possible D gene (6 bases). The CDR3 reads CASSLNGGLNNEQFF. The CDR3 region has the DNA TGTGCCAGCAGCTTAAACGGGGGACTTAACAATGAGCAGTTCTTC.